This is a list of T cell receptor beta chains from one sample in a study of breast tumors, draining lymph nodes, adjacent tissues. TCRdb re-derived calls from the multiplex PCR reads in MiXCR, one entry per CDR3 protein. The sample yields 120,000 or so distinct CDR3 sequences, 15% to 20% seen once. Sample: axillary lymph node tissue. These receptors all stem from a female donor with breast cancer. Some clones in this sample may be carry-over from other donors' samples. Both conserved end residues are part of each CDR3. The order of the fields is D gene, J gene, clone size, V gene, CDR3 DNA, CDR3 protein. D genes are given only for firm matches. The listing skips clone size in some rows; elsewhere it reads once, few, many or a size class.

TRBD2,TRBJ2-2,many,TRBV20-1,TGCAGCGTCCCTCGACTAGCGGATAACACCGGGGAGCTGTTTTTT,CSVPRLADNTGELFF
.,TRBJ2-7,many,TRBV6-5,TGTGCCAGCAGTTACCGCCCCGGGCAGAGAAATACCTACGAGCAGTACTTC,CASSYRPGQRNTYEQYF
.,TRBJ2-3,many,TRBV12-3/TRBV12-4,TGTGCCAGCAGTCCGACGGGAGCAGATACGCAGTATTTT,CASSPTGADTQYF
.,TRBJ1-2,many,TRBV20-1,TGCAGTGCTAGAGGGACAGACTATGGCTACACCTTC,CSARGTDYGYTF
.,TRBJ1-2,many,TRBV5-1,TGCGCCAGCAGCCGGGCCACCGCCGGGCAGTATGGCTACACCTTC,CASSRATAGQYGYTF
.,TRBJ1-5,many,TRBV20-1,TGCAGTGCTAGAGATCCCAGGTTTCCCCAGCCCCAGCATTTT,CSARDPRFPQPQHF
.,TRBJ2-3,many,TRBV24-1,TGTGCCACCAGTGACCGATCTAGCACAGATACGCAGTATTTT,CATSDRSSTDTQYF
TRBD1,TRBJ2-4,.,TRBV28,TGTGCCAGCAGCCTAGGGGACAGGGGCCGTAACATTCAGTACTTC,CASSLGDRGRNIQYF
TRBD1,TRBJ2-7,.,TRBV28,TGTGCCAGCAGTTGGACAGGGTACGAGCAGTACTTC,CASSWTGYEQYF
TRBD1,TRBJ1-3,few,TRBV5-6,TGTGCCAGCAGCCCCGGCGGGGACAGGGATTACTCTGGAAACACCATATATTTT,CASSPGGDRDYSGNTIYF
.,TRBJ2-6,many,TRBV7-2,TGTGCCAGCAGCCCTCGACAGGTTAACTCTGGGGCCAACGTCCTGACTTTC,CASSPRQVNSGANVLTF